The 17 T cell receptor beta chains presented below share a single source sample, sequenced in a study of OX40 agonist ivuxolimab in advanced cancers. Data came from immunoSEQ multiplex PCR; TCRdb stores just in-frame clones and leaves some out. The table includes 84,000 or so clones, approximately 93% detected once. This specimen was CD4+ or CD8+ T cells sorted from blood, taken in a trial of the OX40 agonist ivuxolimab. These receptors were collected from an adult with an advanced solid tumor such as melanoma, head and neck, liver or kidney cancer.

The gene calls are TRBV4-1 and TRBJ1-5; tentatively, D is TRBD1 (6 bases). The CDR3 loop spans 15 amino acids. V was clipped by 4 bases and J by 4 bases, with 14 bases between them. Germline-derived CDR1 and CDR2 are MGHRA and YSYEKL. The CDR3 reads CASSPVWDTNQPQHF. The CDR3 DNA reads TGCGCCAGCAGCCCGGTTTGGGACACAAATCAGCCCCAGCATTTT.

This clone was recorded only once. V usage is TRBV9 and J usage is TRBJ2-2, with 10 positions matching TRBD2. CDR1 and CDR2 from the germline V gene are SGDLS and YYNGEE. V dropped 3 bases and J dropped 6; count of bases not matched to a gene: 2. CDR3 length equals 14 residues. CDR3 in amino acids: CASSGAGGPGELFF. CDR3 nucleotides: TGTGCCAGCAGCGGAGCGGGAGGGCCCGGGGAGCTGTTTTTT.

V usage is TRBV5-1 and J usage is TRBJ2-5; perhaps TRBD2 as D (6 bases). The germline V and J ends were trimmed by 2 bases and 1 base, with 9 bases remaining between them. The CDR3 sequence is 14 residues long. CDR1 and CDR2 from the germline V gene are SGHRS and YFSETQ. The CDR3 reads CASSLGGLQETQYF. For the CDR3, the DNA is TGCGCCAGCAGCTTAGGAGGGCTCCAAGAGACCCAGTACTTC. Based on the CDR3 plus reference TRBV5-1 and TRBJ2-5, the full variable domain is KAGVTQTPRYLIKTRGQQVTLSCSPISGHRSVSWYQQTPGQGLQFLFEYFSETQRNKGNFPGRFSGRQFSNSRSEMNVSTLELGDSALYLCASSLGGLQETQYFGPGTRLLVL.

The sample holds one count of this clone. This chain joins TRBV19 and TRBJ2-7; TRBD1 agrees at 8 bases. The CDR3 is 13 amino acids. Germline assignment: CDR1 LNHDA and CDR2 SQIVND (reference sequence). V trimming: 6 bases; J trimming: 2 bases; junction bases outside the gene matches: 3. The CDR3 DNA reads TGTGCCAGTAGCCCGGGACAGGCCTACGAGCAGTACTTC. Its translation is CASSPGQAYEQYF.

The chain carries TRBV9 and TRBJ2-2; 7 nucleotides line up with TRBD2. V was pared by 4 bases and J by 0 bases, with 6 bases of the junction left unmatched. The CDR3 consists of 16 residues. Germline V gene lookup returns CDR1 SGDLS and CDR2 YYNGEE. As DNA, the CDR3 is TGTGCCAGCAGCTCCGGCGGGAGTTCGAACACCGGGGAGCTGTTTTTT. Translation gives CASSSGGSSNTGELFF.

The chain recombines TRBV7-3 with TRBJ2-3, with 11 bases lining up with TRBD2. Germline lookup yields CDR1 SGHTA and CDR2 FQGTGA. The CDR3 is 17 amino acids. The junction had 8 bases not matched to a gene; V was cut back by 4 bases and J by 2 bases. The CDR3 loop is CASSSRLAGNVTDTQYF. The CDR3 bases are TGTGCCAGCAGCTCGCGACTAGCGGGAAATGTCACAGATACGCAGTATTTT.

The V gene is TRBV19, the J gene TRBJ2-1, with a possible D match to TRBD2 (5 bases). This CDR3 region has 15 residues. Trimming cost V 4 bases and J 3 bases, with 13 bases left between them. CDR1 is LNHDA and CDR2 is SQIVND in the germline V gene (reference sequence). DNA for the CDR3: TGTGCCAGTAGTAGCCTGGGTGGGAGCTACAATGAGCAGTTCTTC. It encodes CASSSLGGSYNEQFF.

The J gene is TRBJ2-5, the V gene TRBV19; possibly TRBD1 for D (5 bases). This CDR3 has 14 residues. Looked up from germline, CDR1 is LNHDA and CDR2 is SQIVND (reference sequence). Trimming pared 3 bases from V and 4 bases from J, leaving 12 bases between. CDR3 in amino acids: CASSISRAGETQYF. CDR3 DNA sequence: TGTGCCAGTAGTATCTCCAGGGCTGGAGAGACCCAGTACTTC.

The chain recombines TRBV6-5 with TRBJ2-5; D unclear. Per germline, CDR1 MNHEY and CDR2 SVGAGI. Trimming removed 2 bases at V and 5 bases at J, with 9 bases between. This CDR3 contains 13 residues. CDR3 DNA: TGTGCCAGCAGTTACCGTAGTTCGGAGACCCAGTACTTC. Its protein product is CASSYRSSETQYF.

This clone has only one observation. The V and J genes are TRBV4-3 and TRBJ2-1; D is unclear. The germline CDR1 and CDR2 sequences are LGHNA and YSLEER. V dropped 1 base and J dropped 8 bases, with 6 bases sitting between them. This CDR3 comprises 12 residues. This CDR3 reads CASSQAPHEQFF. The CDR3 nucleotides are TGCGCCAGCAGCCAAGCCCCCCATGAGCAGTTCTTC.

The chain has TRBV5-6 and TRBJ2-7; D not certain. V was trimmed by 0 bases and J by 2 bases, leaving 9 bases between them. The germline V gene has CDR1 SGHDT and CDR2 YYEEEE. This CDR3 region has 14 residues. CDR3 in amino acids: CASSLGVSPYEQYF. The CDR3 DNA sequence: TGTGCCAGCAGCTTGGGTGTCAGTCCCTACGAGCAGTACTTC.

This CDR3 is CASRPGGNTEAFF. The CDR3 bases are TGTGCCAGCAGGCCAGGAGGGAACACTGAAGCTTTCTTT. J is TRBJ1-1 and V is TRBV27; D ambiguous. V was cut by 6 bases and J by 1 base, with 9 bases left in between. In germline, CDR1 is MNHEY, CDR2 SMNVEV (reference sequence). The length of the CDR3 is 13 residues.

The chain has TRBV5-1 and TRBJ2-7, with 12 bases fitting TRBD2. The germline V gene encodes CDR1 SGHRS and CDR2 YFSETQ. Trimming removed 4 bases from V and 3 bases from J; junction bases left unmatched: 23. The CDR3 is 21 residues long. CDR3 sequence (DNA): TGCGCCAGCAGCCTTGACCCTATGGACACTAGCGGGAGGAAGTATCTCTACGAGCAGTACTTC. It is translated as CASSLDPMDTSGRKYLYEQYF.

The J gene is TRBJ2-1, the V gene TRBV28; tentative D call: TRBD2 (6 bases). Germline values: CDR1 MDHEN, CDR2 SYDVKM. The CDR3 has 14 residues. Trimming left V 4 bases short and J 5 bases short, with 12 bases between. The CDR3 loop reads CASSSGGANNEQFF. For the CDR3, the DNA is TGTGCCAGCAGTTCCGGCGGGGCCAACAATGAGCAGTTCTTC.

The chain employs TRBV23-1 and TRBJ2-4; tentative D call: TRBD1 (5 bases). TRBV23-1 is marked as an open reading frame, function uncertain. CDR3 size: 13 residues. Trimming cost V 2 bases and J 7 bases, with 9 bases left between them. The CDR3 region is CASSQEKGNIQYF. The CDR3 nucleotides are TGCGCCAGCAGTCAAGAAAAGGGGAACATTCAGTACTTC.

The V and J genes are TRBV5-6 and TRBJ1-3; 7 bases are a match to TRBD1. The CDR3 contains 14 residues. Germline assignment: CDR1 SGHDT and CDR2 YYEEEE. V lost 4 bases, J lost 4 bases, and 5 bases stayed unmatched. In DNA, the CDR3 is TGTGCCAGCAGCGTACAGGGGTCAGGAAACACCATATATTTT. This gives the protein CASSVQGSGNTIYF.

V gene TRBV7-6 combines with J gene TRBJ1-5, with TRBD1 identical over 7 bases. Germline V gives CDR1 SGHVS, CDR2 FNYEAQ. CDR3 size: 13 residues. Unmatched junction bases numbered 3, after V lost 5 bases and J lost 5 bases. The CDR3: CASSRTGDQPQHF. CDR3 nucleotide sequence: TGTGCCAGCAGCAGGACAGGCGATCAGCCCCAGCATTTT. Drawing the rest from reference TRBV7-6 and TRBJ1-5, the complete variable domain is GAGVSQSPRYKVTKRGQDVALRCDPISGHVSLYWYRQALGQGPEFLTYFNYEAQQDKSGLPNDRFSAERPEGSISTLTIQRTEQRDSAMYRCASSRTGDQPQHFGDGTRLSIL.